The next 17 T cell receptor beta chains were all read from a single sample in a study of T-cell reconstitution after alpha-beta-depleted transplantation in children. Unique molecular identifiers were used in preparing the TCRbeta library. TCRdb analysed the PCR reads with MiXCR anew, one entry per CDR3 protein. Altogether around 960,000 distinct CDR3 sequences are present, roughly 29% being singletons, with the ten largest covering about 28%. The material was PBMCs, mostly from graft donor cells, obtained 360 days after TCRalphabeta/CD19-depleted stem cell transplant. The receptors here all came from a boy under two years old who had a stem cell transplant for SCID, so the T cells may come from the graft donor.

The chain has TRBV7-6 and TRBJ2-7, with D possibly TRBD1 on 5 matching bases. Germline assignment: CDR1 SGHVS and CDR2 FNYEAQ. The germline V and J ends were trimmed by 5 bases and 3 bases, with 14 bases remaining between them. This CDR3 region has 14 residues. The DNA of the CDR3 is TGTGCCAGCAGCGCCTCGACAGTGATCTACGAGCAGTACTTC. As protein: CASSASTVIYEQYF.

This clonotype was observed a few times. This chain links TRBV12-3 or TRBV12-4 with TRBJ2-3; tentative D call: TRBD2 (6 bases). Trimming left V 7 bases short and J 1 base short, with 18 bases between. This CDR3 region has 16 residues. CDR3 in DNA: TGTGCCAGCACCTCGGGCGGGGCACCTGGCACAGATACGCAGTATTTT. The encoded protein is CASTSGGAPGTDTQYF.

The chain joins TRBV27 to TRBJ1-2; no reliable D call. This CDR3 spans 13 amino acids. Germline CDR1 MNHEY, CDR2 SMNVEV (reference sequence). V was shortened by 0 bases and J by 4 bases, with 6 bases between the two germline ends. The CDR3 DNA follows: TGTGCCAGCAGTTTATCAAACAGCTATGGCTACACCTTC. Its protein is CASSLSNSYGYTF.

This clonotype has just a few counts. The chain uses TRBV12-3 or TRBV12-4 and TRBJ2-7; 11 bases agree with TRBD2. This CDR3 spans 16 amino acids. Trimming took 5 bases from V and 4 from J; bases not matched to a gene: 10. The CDR3 DNA reads as TGTGCCAGCAGTCCCCAGACTAGCGGGGTACCATACGAGCAGTACTTC. This encodes CASSPQTSGVPYEQYF.

The chain couples TRBV7-2 to TRBJ2-2; the match to TRBD2 covers 9 bases. V gave up 3 bases and J gave up 3 bases; unmatched junction bases: 5. CDR1 and CDR2 (germline): SGHTA, FQGNSA. The CDR3 is 16 residues long. Here the CDR3 reads CASSLASGDYTGELFF. The CDR3 DNA is TGTGCCAGCAGCTTGGCTAGCGGGGATTACACCGGGGAGCTGTTTTTT.

This clonotype has only a few counts. This chain uses TRBV12-3 or TRBV12-4 with TRBJ1-3; perhaps TRBD1 as D (5 bases). Trimming took 6 bases from V and 2 from J, leaving 17 bases between them. This CDR3 has 16 amino acids. As DNA, the CDR3 is TGTGCCAGCAGAATTCCGTACAGACAGCCTGGAAACACCATATATTTT. Encoded protein: CASRIPYRQPGNTIYF.

The chain is built from TRBV12-3 or TRBV12-4 and TRBJ1-3; no reliable D call. This CDR3 comprises 13 residues. Trimming took off 9 bases at V and 1 base at J, with 10 bases between the two ends. Written as DNA, the CDR3 is TGTGCCAGTACACTCGCATCTGGAAACACCATATATTTT. Its protein product is CASTLASGNTIYF.

The V call is TRBV15, the J call TRBJ1-1, with 10 bases matching TRBD1. V was pared by 1 base and J by 4 bases, with 6 bases of the junction left unmatched. This CDR3 has 16 amino acids. From germline, CDR1 is LNHNV and CDR2 YYDKDF (reference sequence). This CDR3 reads CATSRGGTGEGTEAFF. Written as DNA, the CDR3 is TGTGCCACCAGCAGAGGTGGGACAGGGGAGGGCACTGAAGCTTTCTTT.

This chain links TRBV10-3 with TRBJ1-4, with no clear D. This CDR3 region has 15 residues. Trimming removed 0 bases from V and 9 bases from J, with 14 bases in between. Germline CDR1 is ENHRY and CDR2 is SYGVKD. CDR3 in DNA: TGTGCCATCAGTGAGTCGCTCAGTTGGCAGAAAAAACTGTTTTTT. Translating gives CAISESLSWQKKLFF.

The chain joins TRBV6-1 to TRBJ2-1; unclear D gene. The CDR3 runs to 15 residues. V shed 5 bases and J shed 0 bases, with 11 bases lying between them. Germline CDR1 is MNHNS and CDR2 is SASEGT. The CDR3 DNA reads as TGTGCCAGCAGTAAGGACCGGAGCTCCTACAATGAGCAGTTCTTC. Protein sequence: CASSKDRSSYNEQFF.

The chain links TRBV2 to TRBJ1-2; perhaps TRBD1 as D (6 bases). Per the germline V gene, CDR1 is SNHLY and CDR2 is FYNNEI. This CDR3 has 12 residues. V dropped 5 bases and J dropped 7 bases, with 11 bases sitting between them. CDR3 DNA sequence: TGTGCCAGCAGTCGGGACATTGGTGGCTACACCTTC. It encodes CASSRDIGGYTF.

The chain couples TRBV24-1 to TRBJ1-1; D ambiguous. Germline V gene data show CDR1 as KGHDR and CDR2 as SFDVKD. V lost 11 bases and J lost 9, with 18 bases in between. The CDR3 totals 12 residues. CDR3 DNA: TGTGCCAACCCTCTTGACAATTTTCAAGCTTTCTTT. Its translation: CANPLDNFQAFF.

This clonotype was seen only a few times. V and J are TRBV18 and TRBJ1-6, with a possible D match to TRBD1 (5 bases). The ends were cut back, 3 bases at V and 7 bases at J, with 10 bases in the middle. CDR1 is KGHSH and CDR2 is LQKENI in the germline V gene. The CDR3 has 14 residues. The CDR3 sequence: CASSPRTLNSPLHF. The DNA of the CDR3 is TGTGCCAGCTCACCCCGGACACTCAATTCACCCCTCCACTTT. Looking up the rest from reference TRBV18 and TRBJ1-6 gives the full variable domain: NAGVMQNPRHLVRRRGQEARLRCSPMKGHSHVYWYRQLPEEGLKFMVYLQKENIIDESGMPKERFSAEFPKEGPSILRIQQVVRGDSAAYFCASSPRTLNSPLHFGNGTRLTVT.

This chain links TRBV5-5 with TRBJ1-1; tentatively, D is TRBD1 (5 bases). Germline lookup yields CDR1 SGHKS and CDR2 YYEKEE (reference sequence). Trimming pared 6 bases from V and 4 bases from J, leaving 13 bases between. This CDR3 is 13 amino acids long. CDR3 residues: CASILTVGTEAFF. In DNA form, the CDR3 reads TGTGCCAGCATCCTGACAGTCGGCACTGAAGCTTTCTTT.

The rearrangement uses TRBV6-5 and TRBJ2-7; 10 nucleotides align to TRBD1. Germline CDR1 is MNHEY and CDR2 is SVGAGI. The CDR3 loop spans 15 amino acids. V shed 2 bases and J 2 bases; nucleotides not matched to a gene: 3. The CDR3 nucleotides are TGTGCCAGCAGTTACGCGACAGGGGGCGCCTACGAGCAGTACTTC. Its translation: CASSYATGGAYEQYF.

The gene calls are TRBV12-3 or TRBV12-4 and TRBJ1-2; no firm D call. V was pared by 3 bases and J by 6 bases, with 8 bases between. This CDR3 region has 12 residues. Here the CDR3 DNA reads TGTGCCAGCAGTTTGGCGTGGAATGGCTACACCTTC. Encoded protein: CASSLAWNGYTF.

This clonotype has more than one count but fewer than ten. The chain combines TRBV5-1 with TRBJ2-3, with a weak D call TRBD2 (5 bases). This CDR3 spans 15 amino acids. Trimming shortened V by 3 bases and J by 0 bases, and 11 bases separated the two germline ends. Looked up from germline, CDR1 is SGHRS and CDR2 is YFSETQ. This CDR3 reads CASSYDGISTDTQYF. CDR3 DNA sequence: TGCGCCAGCAGCTACGACGGGATCAGCACAGATACGCAGTATTTT.